This entry describes one T cell receptor (beta chain). Its antigen is still unknown. Primers included in the PCR were 60 Vbeta and 13 Jbeta primers. Sequencing used immunoSEQ multiplex PCR; TCRdb keeps in-frame clones, though not all of them. The sample holds 110,000 to 150,000 clones, over 70% seen once. This sample stems from a study of cytomegalovirus exposure and HLA in healthy donors. About the research overall: Within an early data release were about 85 million unique TCRs drawn from HLA-typed donors.

Study-level results: An ancestry cluster, one associated with Asian ancestry, reportedly showed fewer N-insertions than the roughly 700-donor mean in a later analysis.

The source material was PBMCs. This clonotype was obtained from a man younger than 30 in good health and CMV-seronegative.

The CDR3 region is CASSSPDSYGYTF. Here the CDR3 DNA reads TGTGCCAGCAGTTCCCCGGACAGCTATGGCTACACCTTC. This chain joins TRBV27 and TRBJ1-2; D may be TRBD1 (6 bases). Trimming removed 4 bases at V and 4 bases at J, with 10 bases between. The CDR3 is 13 residues long. Germline lookup yields CDR1 MNHEY and CDR2 SMNVEV (reference sequence).